A single sample is the source of the 26 T cell receptor beta chains below, sequenced in a study of radiotherapy plus CTLA-4 blockade in lung cancer. Clones were read by immunoSEQ multiplex PCR, and TCRdb kept only the in-frame ones, dropping some. Among 90,000 to 150,000 clones listed, around 75% were seen once. The sequences come from peripheral blood, collected from a patient treated with radiotherapy plus ipilimumab. The receptors were gathered from a human donor with non-small cell lung cancer who had a partial response to radiotherapy plus ipilimumab.

This sequence joins TRBV5-1 and TRBJ1-1; D is unclear. Per the germline V gene, CDR1 is SGHRS and CDR2 is YFSETQ. Deletions cut 3 bases from V and 11 bases from J, with 14 bases between. This CDR3 comprises 12 residues. Here the CDR3 reads CASSSSDILAFF. The CDR3 DNA follows: TGCGCCAGCAGCTCTTCAGACATCTTGGCTTTCTTT.

The chain uses TRBV28 and TRBJ2-1; D gene uncertain. Germline assignment: CDR1 MDHEN and CDR2 SYDVKM. Trimming cost V 5 bases and J 8 bases, with 19 bases left between them. CDR3 length equals 15 residues. In DNA, the CDR3 is TGTGCCAGCAGTCCGCCCAAGAGTGCAGGCGATGAGCAGTTCTTC. It is translated as CASSPPKSAGDEQFF.

V is TRBV10-1 and J is TRBJ2-5; D is perhaps TRBD2 (5 bases). V lost 4 bases and J lost 5, with 14 bases in between. Germline V lookup: CDR1 WNHNN, CDR2 SYGVQD (reference sequence). CDR3 length: 14 residues. Here the CDR3 reads CASSVEGAGETQYF. As DNA, the CDR3 is TGCGCCAGCAGTGTAGAGGGAGCCGGGGAGACCCAGTACTTC.

The table lists this clone with a count of one. This chain uses TRBV5-1 with TRBJ2-3; D might be TRBD2 (6 bases). From germline, CDR1 is SGHRS and CDR2 YFSETQ. CDR3 length: 14 amino acids. V was pared by 0 bases and J by 1 base, with 6 bases between. In DNA form, the CDR3 reads TGCGCCAGCAGCTTGGTAGCGGGCACAGATACGCAGTATTTT. Translated: CASSLVAGTDTQYF. The full variable domain, its missing parts supplied by reference TRBV5-1 and TRBJ2-3, is KAGVTQTPRYLIKTRGQQVTLSCSPISGHRSVSWYQQTPGQGLQFLFEYFSETQRNKGNFPGRFSGRQFSNSRSEMNVSTLELGDSALYLCASSLVAGTDTQYFGPGTRLTVL.

Comment on this clone: Other nucleotide sequences from this sample produce the same CDR3. This rearrangement joins TRBV5-1 to TRBJ1-1; D is possibly TRBD1 (6 bases). This CDR3 spans 14 amino acids. Germline values: CDR1 SGHRS, CDR2 YFSETQ. Deletions cut 3 bases from V and 1 base from J, with 10 bases between. CDR3 bases: TGCGCCAGCAGCTCCGGACAGCCGAACACTGAAGCTTTCTTT. Its protein is CASSSGQPNTEAFF.

This clone was found a few times. The gene calls are TRBV9 and TRBJ2-1; D is possibly TRBD1 (6 bases). Looked up from germline, CDR1 is SGDLS and CDR2 is YYNGEE. CDR3 length: 14 residues. V gave up 3 bases and J gave up 6 bases, with 13 bases separating them. CDR3 nucleotides: TGTGCCAGCAGCGCCTCAACAGGGCTCAATGAGCAGTTCTTC. Translated: CASSASTGLNEQFF. Full variable domain (outside the CDR3, taken from reference TRBV9 and TRBJ2-1): DSGVTQTPKHLITATGQRVTLRCSPRSGDLSVYWYQQSLDQGLQFLIQYYNGEERAKGNILERFSAQQFPDLHSELNLSSLELGDSALYFCASSASTGLNEQFFGPGTRLTVL.

The chain is built from TRBV3-2 and TRBJ2-7; the table's D gene call, TRBD2, was not cross checked with the DNA. TRBV3-2 is recorded as a pseudogene. The CDR3 runs to 8 residues. The CDR3 region has the DNA TGTGCCAGCAGCCAACCCGTCGTC. It encodes CASSQPVV.

The chain uses TRBV10-3 and TRBJ2-7; D remains unclear. V was pared by 0 bases and J by 5 bases, with 8 bases between. Germline V gene lookup returns CDR1 ENHRY and CDR2 SYGVKD. The CDR3 is made up of 13 amino acids. The CDR3 reads CAISESLTHEQYF. The CDR3 DNA is TGTGCCATCAGTGAGTCACTGACACACGAGCAGTACTTC.

This clone came up a few times. The J gene is TRBJ1-2, the V gene TRBV30, with 9 bases lining up with TRBD1. The CDR3 runs to 14 residues. In germline, CDR1 is GTSNPN, CDR2 SVGIG (reference sequence). With V trimmed by 6 bases and J by 3 bases, 8 bases remained unmatched. CDR3 sequence reads: CACTMGDRDYGYTF. The CDR3 DNA reads TGTGCCTGTACGATGGGGGACAGGGACTATGGCTACACCTTC.

The genes are TRBV5-1 and TRBJ1-4; TRBD1 matches at 9 bases. Looked up from germline, CDR1 is SGHRS and CDR2 is YFSETQ. This CDR3 is built from 17 residues. The V segment lost 4 bases and the J segment 8 bases; nucleotides outside the gene matches: 15. The CDR3 loop reads CASSPGQGTFPGEKLFF. The CDR3 coding sequence is TGCGCCAGCAGCCCGGGACAGGGTACTTTTCCTGGGGAAAAACTGTTTTTT.

The CDR3 DNA reads as TGTGCCAGCAGTGTGCAGGGCCGCCTACGGGATACGCAGTATTTT. Translation: CASSVQGRLRDTQYF. The genes are TRBV6-1 and TRBJ2-3, with D tentatively TRBD1 (5 bases). The CDR3 is made up of 15 amino acids. Germline CDR1 is MNHNS and CDR2 is SASEGT. V shed 4 bases and J shed 6 bases, with 17 bases lying between them.

Note on this clone: One end of the junction does not line up with germline, which may come from a read error. The V and J genes are TRBV5-1 and TRBJ1-4; perhaps TRBD1 as D (5 bases). The V gene's germline CDR1 is SGHRS and CDR2 YFSETQ. The CDR3 contains 14 residues. CDR3 sequence reads: CAGSSAGGYEKLFF. The CDR3 DNA sequence: TGCGCCGGCAGCTCAGCCGGGGGATATGAAAAACTGTTTTTT.

The chain recombines TRBV6-6 with TRBJ2-5; 8 bases agree with TRBD2. This CDR3 region has 15 residues. The germline gives CDR1 MNHNY, CDR2 SVGAGI (reference sequence). The trim removed 5 bases at V and 1 base at J, leaving 6 bases unmatched. In DNA form, the CDR3 reads TGTGCCAGCAGTAAACTAGCGGACAGCCAAGAGACCCAGTACTTC. Its translation is CASSKLADSQETQYF.

This clone was seen more than once but under ten times. The chain joins TRBV6-5 to TRBJ1-5; possibly TRBD1 for D (5 bases). Per germline, CDR1 MNHEY and CDR2 SVGAGI. Trimming removed 8 bases at V and 0 bases at J, with 14 bases between. CDR3 length: 15 amino acids. CDR3 DNA: TGTGCCAGCGGAATACAGGCGTATAGCAATCAGCCCCAGCATTTT. Translation: CASGIQAYSNQPQHF.

The V gene is TRBV4-1, the J gene TRBJ1-1; 10 nucleotides align to TRBD1. CDR3 length equals 12 residues. The germline V gene encodes CDR1 MGHRA and CDR2 YSYEKL. With V trimmed by 2 bases and J by 13 bases, 4 bases remained unmatched. This CDR3 is CASSQRGQGNFF. CDR3 nucleotide sequence: TGCGCCAGCAGCCAACGGGGACAGGGGAATTTCTTT.

This clone was counted only a few times. The chain carries TRBV6-5 and TRBJ2-1; 7 bases are shared with TRBD2. Per the germline V gene, CDR1 is MNHEY and CDR2 is SVGAGI. V trimming: 8 bases; J trimming: 2 bases; junction bases outside the gene matches: 0. The CDR3 has 12 residues. As DNA, the CDR3 is TGTGCCAGCGCGGGAGCCTACAATGAGCAGTTCTTC. This translates into CASAGAYNEQFF.

The J gene is TRBJ2-1, the V gene TRBV7-2; 9 bases match TRBD2. The V segment lost 4 bases and the J segment 4 bases; nucleotides outside the gene matches: 8. Germline CDR1 SGHTA, CDR2 FQGNSA. The CDR3 loop spans 16 amino acids. CDR3 bases: TGTGCCAGCAGCTGGACCGCGGGAGGGATTTACAATGAGCAGTTCTTC. It is translated as CASSWTAGGIYNEQFF. The variable domain in full, completed from reference TRBV7-2 and TRBJ2-1, reads GAGVSQSPSNKVTEKGKDVELRCDPISGHTALYWYRQSLGQGLEFLIYFQGNSAPDKSGLPSDRFSAERTGGSVSTLTIQRTQQEDSAVYLCASSWTAGGIYNEQFFGPGTRLTVL.

CDR3 sequence: CSVETGVEQYV. In DNA, the CDR3 is TGCAGCGTTGAGACAGGGGTCGAGCAGTACGTC. The gene calls are TRBV29-1 and TRBJ2-7; 8 bases are a match to TRBD1. There are 11 residues in the CDR3. V shed 3 bases, J shed 6 bases, and the junction held 1 base outside the gene matches. CDR1 and CDR2 (germline): SQVTM, ANQGSEA.

This chain connects TRBV6-4 to TRBJ2-2; D is possibly TRBD2 (5 bases). The V gene's germline CDR1 is MRHNA and CDR2 SNTAGT. The CDR3 loop spans 13 amino acids. V lost 6 bases and J lost 3, with 8 bases in between. The CDR3 reads CASRSSDTGELFF. CDR3 DNA sequence: TGTGCCAGCAGAAGTAGCGACACCGGGGAGCTGTTTTTT.

CDR3: CASSGSETYEQYF. Written as DNA, the CDR3 is TGCGCCAGCAGTGGTAGCGAGACCTACGAGCAGTACTTC. The genes are TRBV10-2 and TRBJ2-5, with D perhaps TRBD2 (5 bases). Judging by the DNA end, TRBJ2-7 fits better; the J call may be wrong. From germline, CDR1 is WSHSY and CDR2 SAAADI. This CDR3 comprises 13 residues.

This clone has a handful of counts. The CDR3 sequence: CASSNDRLTDNEQFF. The CDR3 nucleotides read TGTGCCAGCAGTAACGACAGGCTCACCGACAATGAGCAGTTCTTC. The chain carries TRBV6-1 and TRBJ2-1, with a possible D match to TRBD1 (6 bases). With 5 bases removed from V and 5 bases from J, the gap between germline ends came to 16 bases. The CDR3 covers 15 residues. Germline V gives CDR1 MNHNS, CDR2 SASEGT.

The chain joins TRBV5-1 to TRBJ1-5; D perhaps matches TRBD1 (5 bases). V was shortened by 4 bases and J by 5 bases, with 16 bases between the two germline ends. The length of the CDR3 is 15 residues. Germline CDR1 and CDR2: SGHRS and YFSETQ. CDR3 protein: CASSQNGFRDQPQHF. The CDR3 nucleotides are TGCGCCAGCAGCCAAAATGGGTTCAGGGATCAGCCCCAGCATTTT.

This chain links TRBV15 with TRBJ2-2; TRBD1 matches 9 bases. There are 14 residues in the CDR3. Germline V gene lookup returns CDR1 LNHNV and CDR2 YYDKDF (reference sequence). The V and J ends lost 3 bases and 4 bases, in that order; junction bases with no gene match: 0. The CDR3 sequence: CATSRTGGTGELFF. The CDR3 DNA follows: TGTGCCACCAGCAGGACAGGGGGCACCGGGGAGCTGTTTTTT. Full variable domain (outside the CDR3, taken from reference TRBV15 and TRBJ2-2): DAMVIQNPRYQVTQFGKPVTLSCSQTLNHNVMYWYQQKSSQAPKLLFHYYDKDFNNEADTPDNFQSRRPNTSFCFLDIRSPGLGDTAMYLCATSRTGGTGELFFGEGSRLTVL.

The chain carries TRBV7-2 and TRBJ2-3; weak D call: TRBD2 (5 bases). From germline, CDR1 is SGHTA and CDR2 FQGNSA. This CDR3 is built from 14 residues. The ends were cut back, 5 bases at V and 4 bases at J, with 13 bases in the middle. CDR3 region: CASSDWARADTQYF. The CDR3 region has the DNA TGTGCCAGCAGCGACTGGGCGCGGGCAGATACGCAGTATTTT.

This rearrangement joins TRBV6-5 to TRBJ2-1; 7 bases agree with TRBD2. This CDR3 is 14 amino acids long. V shed 10 bases and J 7 bases; nucleotides not matched to a gene: 13. Germline V lookup: CDR1 MNHEY, CDR2 SVGAGI. This CDR3 reads CATTWRGNRNEQFF. The CDR3 DNA reads as TGTGCCACCACGTGGCGGGGGAACAGGAATGAGCAGTTCTTC.

The V and J genes are TRBV7-2 and TRBJ2-7, with D perhaps TRBD2 (5 bases). The V end was cut by 5 bases, the J end by 4 bases, with 12 bases between. CDR3 length: 13 residues. CDR1 and CDR2 from the germline V gene are SGHTA and FQGNSA. The CDR3 region is CASSRDIYYEQYV. The CDR3 DNA reads TGTGCCAGCAGCCGGGATATTTATTACGAGCAGTACGTC.